This is a list of T cell receptor beta chains from one sample in a study of blood T cell repertoires in COVID-19. Sequencing was performed with immunoSEQ multiplex PCR; in TCRdb, only in-frame clones are kept and a portion is missing. The sample records some 200,000 clones, 75% to 90% being singletons. Input material: PBMCs or T cells enriched from blood (not recorded which). The receptors derive from a woman in her twenties or thirties who had recovered from COVID-19. Each CDR3 is given with its conserved first and last residue.

TRBJ1-2 | TRBV27 | CASSFSRVDGYTF
TRBJ1-1 | TRBV7-8 | CASSLSRQDHEAFF
TRBJ2-7 | TRBV4-3 | CASSQDYPGSTYEQYF
TRBJ1-2 | TRBV21-1 | CARDLGGAHVYGYTF
TRBJ1-3 | TRBV11-2 | CASSFLGGEVTGNTIYF
TRBJ1-1 | TRBV5-6 | CASSPGGPNTEAFF
TRBJ1-4 | TRBV30 | CAWKPTGIDEKLFF
TRBJ1-1 | TRBV5-1 | CASSLSDGGTEAFF
TRBJ1-4 | TRBV30 | CAWKSTREVEKLFF
TRBJ2-7 | TRBV7-2 | CASSFSLGSPYEQYF
TRBJ1-2 | TRBV5-1 | CASSLERSGYTF
TRBJ2-3 | TRBV6-2/TRBV6-3 | CASSPSGPSTDTQYF
TRBJ2-5 | TRBV6-5 | CASRKTSVETQYF
TRBJ1-2 | TRBV5-1 | CASGRHTYGYTF
TRBJ1-2 | TRBV4-2 | CASSQVSGGEDGYTF
TRBJ1-2 | TRBV7-9 | CASSLVNNYGYTF
TRBJ2-3 | TRBV3-1/TRBV3-2 | CASSQNSLITDTQYF
TRBJ1-1 | TRBV5-1 | CASVPGQLFMNTEAFF
TRBJ1-2 | TRBV27 | CASSLSGGRYGYTF
TRBJ1-1 | TRBV7-8 | CASSKYFGTGGHTEAFF
TRBJ1-6 | TRBV5-6 | CASSLGTGRYNSPLHF
TRBJ2-2 | TRBV2 | CASSWDSPTGELFF
TRBJ2-1 | TRBV24-1 | CATSDLLREGRGEQFF
TRBJ2-7 | TRBV3-1/TRBV3-2 | CASSSTPGGGYEQYF
TRBJ1-3 | TRBV6-2/TRBV6-3 | CASSYSREPGNTIYF
TRBJ2-2 | TRBV5-5 | CASGGTANTGELFF
TRBJ1-1 | TRBV3-1/TRBV3-2 | CASSQGTENTEAFF
TRBJ1-5 | TRBV19 | CASSIGSRGRGQPQHF
TRBJ2-2 | TRBV7-2 | CASSPWTSAGELFF
TRBJ1-4 | TRBV30 | CAWSASRQGSTNEKLFF
TRBJ2-1 | TRBV2 | CASSILAGRYNEQFF
TRBJ2-5 | TRBV4-2 | CASSQDVGRGSETQYF
TRBJ1-6 | TRBV7-3 | CASSSTGVNSPLHF
TRBJ1-4 | TRBV4-1 | CASSQIATAATNEKLFF
TRBJ1-6 | TRBV2 | CAQQVGQRDSPLHF
TRBJ1-1 | TRBV5-6 | CASSSRGTEAFF
TRBJ2-7 | TRBV3-1/TRBV3-2 | CASSQDHRDRGRRDTYEQYF
TRBJ2-3 | TRBV9 | CASSGAGGSTDTQYF
TRBJ1-5 | TRBV2 | CASRVEGNQPQHF
TRBJ2-1 | TRBV14 | CASSHPWVEVDEQFF
TRBJ2-5 | TRBV27 | CASSLGQDTNQETQYF
TRBJ1-5 | TRBV11-3 | CASSLKGQGNQPQHF
TRBJ2-1 | TRBV11-2 | CASSSRTSGDEQFF
TRBJ2-3 | TRBV11-1 | CASSSFGVLVTDTQYF
TRBJ2-5 | TRBV7-2 | CASSLSSASGKETQYF
TRBJ1-2 | TRBV6-2/TRBV6-3 | CASSYPGGGGSYGYTF